This note documents a single T cell receptor (beta chain) sequence. This clonotype was seen once. Its target antigen remains unknown. No qualities accompany the bases; no much larger clone lies one base away. Evidence from one read is weak. This sample was taken from a study of vaccination and CD4 T cells after COVID-19 (dated 2022 in TCRdb). General notes on the study: SARS-CoV-2 positivity had been established in the convalescent patients by nasal swab PCR, and mild disease was recorded in several of these patients and severe disease in one. In control cultures, a CEFX viral epitope pool was used as positive control, an HIV-1 Nef peptide pool was used as negative control, or no peptide was added. In 10 COVID-19 convalescent patients and a few infection-naive healthy vaccine recipients, researchers compared the spike-specific CD4+ TCR repertoire from before mRNA vaccination with the repertoire from after. The convalescent cohort comprised six males and four females, including two Hispanic individuals, seven Caucasians, two Asians and one multiracial person. Participants received two doses of either the Pfizer-BioNTech BNT162b2 vaccine (n=8) or the Moderna mRNA-1273 vaccine (n=2). Post-vaccine blood samples were collected a median of about 72 days after the second vaccine dose, ranging from roughly 14 to 241 days. Post-COVID blood samples were collected from convalescent patients a median of approximately 100 days after diagnosis, with a range of roughly 35 to 170 days. Culture stimuli were overlapping spike peptide pools from SARS-CoV-2 and from the common cold coronaviruses HCoV-NL63, HCoV-OC43 and HCoV-229E.

What this sample's treatment or condition label stands for: roughly ten-day PBMC culture with coronavirus spike peptide pools or control peptides (ViraFEST assay). To expand antigen-specific T cells with peptide pools and then pick out the expanded clonotypes through TCR sequencing, the study relied on the ViraFEST assay. The convalescent patients' positive SARS-CoV-2 PCR tests fell between March and December 2020, which was before the Alpha, Beta and Delta variants emerged in the United States. PBMCs were cultured at approximately 2.1 million per well in IMDM supplemented with approximately 5% human AB serum and about 9.6 IU/ml IL-2, with approximately 9.2 ug/ml peptide pools added. On days 3 and 7, half of the culture medium was replaced with fresh IL-2-containing medium. CD4+ T cells were isolated after about 10 days of culture through negative selection using the EasySep CD4+ T cell isolation kit. Ficoll-Paque Plus gradient centrifugation was used to isolate PBMCs from whole blood, and the isolated PBMCs were then either used fresh or cryopreserved at -140C. Triplicate wells were generally used for each culture condition.

V and J are trimmed by 1 base and 4 bases, and the gene matches miss 3 bases of the junction. The CDR3 sequence holds 14 residues, the cysteine and phenylalanine included. The sequence is cut down to CDR3 DNA, 42 bases in frame from base 1. The germline V gene (reference sequence) yields DFQATT for CDR1 and SNEGSKA for CDR2. Libraries were constructed by PCR. At the Johns Hopkins FTIC core, DNA from the cultured CD4+ T cells underwent TCR sequencing with the Oncomine TCR Beta short-read assay. The QIAamp micro DNA kit was used to extract genomic DNA from the cultured CD4+ T cells. The Oncomine TCR Beta libraries from cultured CD4+ T cells were pooled using unique dual indexes and then sequenced on an Illumina iSeq 100. From the authors' description of their analysis: Non-productive sequences were removed, and CDR3s that did not start with C, did not end with F or W, or were shorter than 7 amino acids were discarded. The MANAFEST web application was used to identify antigen-specific clonotypes by comparing peptide-stimulated wells against reference wells and other culture wells. To be called positive, a clone needed an FDR below 0.05, an odds ratio above 5, and a productive frequency above 0.1% in at least two of three replicate wells. A clonotype counted as cross-reactive if it showed significant expansion both in the SARS-CoV-2 spike wells and in at least one common cold coronavirus spike condition. Using R version 3.6.1, CDR3 homology was evaluated through Levenshtein distances (stringdist) along with unrooted phylogenetic trees (ape). In-frame beta chains were kept once TCRdb had trimmed the public reads at Q25 with fastp and called clones with MiXCR. Each CDR3 protein appears once, grouped with its most common genes and DNA. These V and J calls are TCRdb output, not the study's own analysis. This sample has 2,500 to 3,500 distinct CDR3 sequences in its table, and under 90% of those were observed once. The top ten clonotypes cover just over 35% of the sample.

Paper-wide results and their limitations: In convalescent patients, a median about 84% of post-vaccine SARS-CoV-2-reactive clones were detected only after vaccination, and vaccine-specific priming was suggested by this finding. An increase in the median number of SARS-CoV-2-reactive clonotypes from 20 to 25 after infection to 38 after vaccination was observed, but the change was not found to be significant. The study included relatively few convalescent patients and did not analyze early timepoints after natural infection. Of the vaccine-specific clones in convalescent patients, 304 of 307, or nearly all, reacted only to SARS-CoV-2 spike and did not cross-react with common cold coronaviruses.

This clonotype was sampled from a human donor who had recovered from COVID-19. Sequencing was performed on CD4+ T cells from blood, cultured in vitro. The rearranged segments are TRBV20-1 and TRBJ2-2, with 7 junctional bases fitting TRBD1. The encoded CDR3 is CSARGQGGTGELFF. The DNA sequence reads TGCAGTGCTAGAGGACAGGGTGGCACCGGGGAGCTGTTTTTT.